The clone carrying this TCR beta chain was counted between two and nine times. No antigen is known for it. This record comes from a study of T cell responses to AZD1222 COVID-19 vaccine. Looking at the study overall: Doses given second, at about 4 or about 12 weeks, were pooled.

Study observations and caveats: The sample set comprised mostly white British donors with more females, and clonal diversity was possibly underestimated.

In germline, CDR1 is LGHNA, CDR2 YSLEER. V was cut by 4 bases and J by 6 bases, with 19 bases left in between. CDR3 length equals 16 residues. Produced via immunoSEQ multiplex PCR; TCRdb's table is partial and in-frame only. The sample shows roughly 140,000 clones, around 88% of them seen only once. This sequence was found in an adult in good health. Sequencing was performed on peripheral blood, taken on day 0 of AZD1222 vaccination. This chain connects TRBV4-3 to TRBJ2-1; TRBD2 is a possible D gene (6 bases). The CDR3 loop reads CASSRARENRGNEQFF. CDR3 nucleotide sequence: TGCGCCAGCAGCCGAGCCCGGGAGAATAGAGGCAATGAGCAGTTCTTC.